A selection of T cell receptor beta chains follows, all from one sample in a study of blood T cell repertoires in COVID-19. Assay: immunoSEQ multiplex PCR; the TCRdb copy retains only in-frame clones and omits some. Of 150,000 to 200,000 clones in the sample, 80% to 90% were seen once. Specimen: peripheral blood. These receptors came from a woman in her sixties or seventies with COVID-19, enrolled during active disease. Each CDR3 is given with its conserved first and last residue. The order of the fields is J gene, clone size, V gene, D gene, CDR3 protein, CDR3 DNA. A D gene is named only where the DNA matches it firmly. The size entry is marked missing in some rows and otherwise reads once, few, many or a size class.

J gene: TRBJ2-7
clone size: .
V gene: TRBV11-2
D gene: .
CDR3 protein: CASSLADTFLGYEQYF
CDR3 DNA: TGTGCCAGCAGCTTAGCTGACACATTCCTGGGCTACGAGCAGTACTTC

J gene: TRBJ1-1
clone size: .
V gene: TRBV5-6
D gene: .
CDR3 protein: CASSLSRGTEAFF
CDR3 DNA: TGTGCCAGCAGCTTGTCCCGGGGCACTGAAGCTTTCTTT

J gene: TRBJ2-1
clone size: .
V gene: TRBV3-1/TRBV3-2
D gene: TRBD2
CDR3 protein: CASSQLAGGHEQFF
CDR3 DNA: TGTGCCAGCAGCCAACTAGCGGGAGGACATGAGCAGTTCTTC

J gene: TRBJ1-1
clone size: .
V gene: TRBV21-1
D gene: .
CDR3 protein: CASSKGVGRQNTEAFF
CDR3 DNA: TGTGCCAGCAGCAAAGGGGTCGGCAGGCAGAACACTGAAGCTTTCTTT

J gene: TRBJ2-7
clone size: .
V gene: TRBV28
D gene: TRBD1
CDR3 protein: CASSHGQGIREQYF
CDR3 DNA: TGTGCCAGCAGCCACGGACAGGGAATCAGGGAGCAGTACTTC

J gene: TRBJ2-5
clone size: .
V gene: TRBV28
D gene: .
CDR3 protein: CASSIQRASAQYF
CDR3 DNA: TGTGCCAGCAGTATCCAGCGGGCATCGGCCCAGTACTTC

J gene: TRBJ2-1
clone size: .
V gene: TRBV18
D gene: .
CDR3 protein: CASSTDRFNSYNEQFF
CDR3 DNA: TGTGCCAGCTCAACCGACAGGTTCAACTCCTACAATGAGCAGTTCTTC

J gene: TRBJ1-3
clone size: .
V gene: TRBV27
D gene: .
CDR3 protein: CASSLSPVSGNTIYF
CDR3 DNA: TGTGCCAGCAGTTTATCTCCAGTCTCTGGAAACACCATATATTTT

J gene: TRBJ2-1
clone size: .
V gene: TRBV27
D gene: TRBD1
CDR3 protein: CASIRTGDREQFF
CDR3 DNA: TGTGCCAGCATTCGGACAGGGGATCGCGAGCAGTTCTTC

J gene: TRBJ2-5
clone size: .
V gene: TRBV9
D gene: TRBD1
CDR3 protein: CASSTWTGEETQYF
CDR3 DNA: TGTGCCAGCAGCACCTGGACAGGAGAAGAGACCCAGTACTTC

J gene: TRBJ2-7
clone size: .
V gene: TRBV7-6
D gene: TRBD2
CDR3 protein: CASSSTSGRAYEQYF
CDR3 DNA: TGTGCCAGCAGCTCGACTAGCGGCCGGGCCTACGAGCAGTACTTC

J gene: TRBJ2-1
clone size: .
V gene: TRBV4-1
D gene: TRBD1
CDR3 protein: CASSLGTGGYNEQFF
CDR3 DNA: TGCGCCAGCAGCCTCGGGACAGGGGGGTACAATGAGCAGTTCTTC

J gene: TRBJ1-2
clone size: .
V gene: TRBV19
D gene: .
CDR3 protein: CASSMGLSNYGYTF
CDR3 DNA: TGTGCCAGTAGTATGGGACTCTCGAACTATGGCTACACCTTC

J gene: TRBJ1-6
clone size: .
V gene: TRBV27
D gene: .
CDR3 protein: CATQGRSSYNSPLHF
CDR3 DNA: TGTGCCACCCAGGGGCGGAGCTCCTATAATTCACCCCTCCACTTT

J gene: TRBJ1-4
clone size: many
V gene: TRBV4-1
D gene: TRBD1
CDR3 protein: CASSRDDRVGEKLFF
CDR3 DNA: TGCGCCAGCAGCCGGGACGACAGGGTGGGTGAAAAACTGTTTTTT

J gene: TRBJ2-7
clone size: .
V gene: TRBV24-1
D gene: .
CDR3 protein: CATSEAGVASYEQYF
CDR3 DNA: TGTGCCACCAGTGAGGCAGGCGTTGCGTCCTACGAGCAGTACTTC

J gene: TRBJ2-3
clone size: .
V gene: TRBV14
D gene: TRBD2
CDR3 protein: CASSQDVAGVGTDTQYF
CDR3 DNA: TGTGCCAGCAGCCAAGATGTCGCGGGAGTCGGCACAGATACGCAGTATTTT

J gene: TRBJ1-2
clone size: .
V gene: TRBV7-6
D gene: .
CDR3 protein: CASSLQYGYTF
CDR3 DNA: TGTGCCAGCAGCTTACAATATGGCTACACCTTC

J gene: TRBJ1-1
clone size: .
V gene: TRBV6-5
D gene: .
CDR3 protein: CASRPTGLNTEAFF
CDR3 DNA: TGTGCCAGCAGACCGACAGGTCTCAACACTGAAGCTTTCTTT

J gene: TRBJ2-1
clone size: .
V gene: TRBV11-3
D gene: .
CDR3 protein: CASSLGLVDNEQFF
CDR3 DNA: TGTGCCAGCAGCTTAGGGCTAGTAGACAATGAGCAGTTCTTC